The source of this T cell receptor beta chain is a study of T-cell memory formation after mild COVID-19. Study in general: Each donor largely had its own TCR clusters. Study-level points and caveats: Later expanders leaned CD4+, whereas clones that contracted between day 15 and 85 were balanced CD4/CD8. Contracting CD4+ clones lay largely in CM and EM, with CD8+ ones residing in EMRA.

5'RACE, which relied on constant-segment primers, yielded TCR alpha and TCR beta cDNA libraries carrying sample barcodes and UMIs. A single record per CDR3 protein comes from TCRdb applying MiXCR to the 5' RACE reads. This table has some 300,000 distinct CDR3 sequences, just under 20% appearing once. This clonotype has a count of ten or more. As yet, its antigen is unknown. The sequence was obtained from a young man who had mild COVID-19 (a few samples of this study predate the infection). Cell type and time point are not known. Sequencing was performed on PBMCs or a T cell subset sorted from them (not recorded which).

The CDR3 DNA follows: TGCAGTGCCCCGTCCCTTGGCTCCTACGAGCAGTACTTC. Translated, it gives CSAPSLGSYEQYF. The chain is built from TRBV20-1 and TRBJ2-7; D is unclear. The germline V gene encodes CDR1 DFQATT and CDR2 SNEGSKA (reference sequence). The V end lost 6 bases, the J end lost 0 bases, and 12 bases lay between the germline ends. This CDR3 is 13 amino acids long.